The 8 T cell receptor beta chains below were found in one sample sequenced in a study of blood T cell repertoires in COVID-19. Only in-frame clones appear in the TCRdb table, and some are missing; sequencing was by immunoSEQ multiplex PCR. The data contain tens of thousands of clones, roughly 77% of them singletons. The specimen sequenced was peripheral blood. Receptor source: a man older than 75 with acute or convalescent COVID-19.

The chain joins TRBV5-1 to TRBJ2-3, with D maybe TRBD2 (5 bases). This CDR3 has 15 amino acids. Germline CDR1 and CDR2: SGHRS and YFSETQ. V was cut by 5 bases and J by 1 base, with 14 bases left in between. The CDR3 sequence: CASRMGGAGTDTQYF. CDR3 nucleotide sequence: TGCGCCAGCAGGATGGGCGGAGCGGGCACAGATACGCAGTATTTT.

This clone was found a few times. This rearrangement joins TRBV29-1 to TRBJ1-2; D perhaps matches TRBD1 (5 bases). Between the trimmed V and J ends, which lost 6 bases and 5 bases, there was a span of 16 bases. The CDR3 spans 13 residues. CDR1 and CDR2 from the germline V gene are SQVTM and ANQGSEA. The DNA of the CDR3 is TGCAGCGTAACGAGACAGAACCTTTATGGCTACACCTTC. Its translation is CSVTRQNLYGYTF.

Details on this clone: An end of the junction does not agree with germline; a read error may underlie this. This chain links TRBV5-3 with TRBJ2-3; TRBD2 agrees at 10 bases. TRBV5-3 is given ORF status, its function remaining uncertain. The CDR3 is made up of 15 amino acids. The CDR3 region is CARRVASGSPDTQYF. DNA of the CDR3: TGTGCCCGAAGGGTGGCTAGCGGGAGTCCAGATACGCAGTATTTT.

J is TRBJ1-3 and V is TRBV7-8, with a tentative D call TRBD1 (6 bases). Germline values: CDR1 SGHVS, CDR2 FQNEAQ. There are 15 residues in the CDR3. Trimming stripped 5 bases from V and 0 bases from J, with 11 bases between. CDR3 sequence (DNA): TGTGCCAGCAGCGTCCGGGACAACTCTGGAAACACCATATATTTT. This sequence encodes CASSVRDNSGNTIYF. Based on the CDR3 plus reference TRBV7-8 and TRBJ1-3, the full variable domain is GAGVSQSPRYKVAKRGQDVALRCDPISGHVSLFWYQQALGQGPEFLTYFQNEAQLDKSGLPSDRFFAERPEGSVSTLKIQRTQQEDSAVYLCASSVRDNSGNTIYFGEGSWLTVV.

This clone has more than one count but fewer than ten. V usage is TRBV2 and J usage is TRBJ1-1; 8 nucleotides agree with TRBD1. CDR1 and CDR2 from the germline V gene are SNHLY and FYNNEI. The CDR3 totals 15 residues. With 6 bases clipped from V and 4 bases from J, the junction kept 10 bases outside the gene matches. CDR3 bases: TGTGCCAGCAGGGAGAGAACAGGGGGTAGCACTGAAGCTTTCTTT. Its protein is CASRERTGGSTEAFF.

The rearrangement joins TRBV6-5 to TRBJ1-1, with a tentative D call TRBD1 (6 bases). The V end lost 2 bases, the J end lost 1 base, and 8 bases lay between the germline ends. The CDR3 runs 14 residues. Germline CDR1 reads MNHEY; CDR2 reads SVGAGI. In nucleotides, the CDR3 is TGTGCCAGCAGTTACGGGACACGGAACACTGAAGCTTTCTTT. This gives the protein CASSYGTRNTEAFF.

This clone has ten or more counts. The gene calls are TRBV30 and TRBJ1-1, with D uncertain. The CDR3 is 14 amino acids. The V end was cut by 3 bases, the J end by 4 bases, with 15 bases between. Looked up from germline, CDR1 is GTSNPN and CDR2 is SVGIG (reference sequence). CDR3 sequence (DNA): TGTGCCTGGAGGGGTAGCCCGGCGGGCACTGAAGCTTTCTTT. It is translated as CAWRGSPAGTEAFF.

This chain joins TRBV2 and TRBJ1-1, with D unclear. Germline V gene lookup returns CDR1 SNHLY and CDR2 FYNNEI. Trimming stripped 1 base from V and 5 bases from J, with 8 bases between. This CDR3 is built from 13 residues. CDR3 sequence reads: CASSEEAGTEAFF. CDR3 DNA: TGTGCCAGCAGTGAAGAGGCGGGAACTGAAGCTTTCTTT.